The 15 T cell receptor beta chains below were found in one sample sequenced in a study of blood T cell repertoires in COVID-19. The table came from immunoSEQ multiplex PCR; TCRdb's copy has only in-frame clones and leaves some out. Among about 140,000 clones listed, 70% to 90% were seen once. The specimen was PBMCs or T cells enriched from blood (not recorded which). These receptors were collected from a woman aged 45-65 years with acute COVID-19.

This rearrangement joins TRBV19 to TRBJ2-7; TRBD2 might be the D (6 bases). The CDR3 has 15 amino acids. V was shortened by 5 bases and J by 6 bases, with 20 bases between the two germline ends. The germline V gene has CDR1 LNHDA and CDR2 SQIVND (reference sequence). CDR3 loop: CASSGGAAPPAEQYF. The CDR3 DNA reads as TGTGCCAGTAGTGGCGGGGCGGCCCCCCCGGCCGAGCAGTACTTC. The full variable domain, rest sourced from reference TRBV19 and TRBJ2-7, is DGGITQSPKYLFRKEGQNVTLSCEQNLNHDAMYWYRQDPGQGLRLIYYSQIVNDFQKGDIAEGYSVSREKKESFPLTVTSAQKNPTAFYLCASSGGAAPPAEQYFGPGTRLTVT.

The rearrangement links TRBV30 to TRBJ1-6, with 7 positions matching TRBD1. Trimming at V came to 8 bases and at J to 4 bases, leaving 5 bases not matched to a gene. Germline loops: CDR1 GTSNPN, CDR2 SVGIG (reference sequence). The CDR3 covers 13 residues. The DNA of the CDR3 is TGTGCCACCGGACAGGAGTATAATTCACCCCTCCACTTT. Translating gives CATGQEYNSPLHF.

The chain joins TRBV5-4 to TRBJ2-7; 14 bases align to TRBD2. The germline V gene encodes CDR1 SGHNT and CDR2 YYREEE (reference sequence). CDR3 length: 16 amino acids. The V gene end was trimmed by 5 bases and the J gene end by 5 bases; junction bases not matched to a gene: 9. In nucleotides, the CDR3 is TGTGCCAGCAGACCCGGGACTAGCGGGAGCTTCCACGAGCAGTACTTC. Translated, it gives CASRPGTSGSFHEQYF.

This clone was counted once. The chain has TRBV5-6 and TRBJ1-5; perhaps TRBD1 as D (5 bases). This CDR3 has 15 residues. Germline assignment: CDR1 SGHDT and CDR2 YYEEEE. The V end lost 0 bases, the J end lost 1 base, and 8 bases lay between the germline ends. The CDR3 here is CASSLARGSNQPQHF. The DNA of the CDR3 is TGTGCCAGCAGCTTGGCACGGGGGAGCAATCAGCCCCAGCATTTT.

The genes are TRBV4-1 and TRBJ2-5, with D possibly TRBD1 on 5 matching bases. Germline values: CDR1 MGHRA, CDR2 YSYEKL. Trimming took 0 bases from V and 4 from J, leaving 9 bases between them. There are 14 residues in the CDR3. This CDR3 reads CASSQERGAETQYF. The CDR3, as DNA: TGCGCCAGCAGCCAAGAAAGGGGTGCAGAGACCCAGTACTTC.

J is TRBJ1-2 and V is TRBV6-2 or TRBV6-3; tentatively, D is TRBD1 (5 bases). The CDR3 extends over 18 amino acids. The germline V and J ends were trimmed by 2 bases and 4 bases, with 23 bases remaining between them. Germline V gene sequence: CDR1 MNHEY, CDR2 SVGEGT. CDR3 nucleotide sequence: TGTGCCAGCAGTTACCTTGGCTATTATACGACAGCGCCCTATGGCTACACCTTC. It codes for CASSYLGYYTTAPYGYTF.

This rearrangement joins TRBV10-1 to TRBJ1-2; no reliable D call. The V gene lost 8 bases and the J gene lost 3 bases, with 13 bases spanning the gap. The CDR3 sequence is 13 residues long. The germline CDR1 and CDR2 sequences are WNHNN and SYGVQD (reference sequence). The CDR3 here is CASSGGLDYGYTF. The CDR3 nucleotides are TGCGCCAGCTCCGGCGGATTGGACTATGGCTACACCTTC.

The V call is TRBV27, the J call TRBJ2-7, with D maybe TRBD2 (5 bases). Germline lookup yields CDR1 MNHEY and CDR2 SMNVEV (reference sequence). This CDR3 spans 14 amino acids. V dropped 8 bases and J dropped 1 base, with 15 bases sitting between them. The chain's CDR3 is CASQYGLGSYEQYF. CDR3 DNA: TGTGCCAGCCAATACGGACTGGGATCCTACGAGCAGTACTTC.

The V call is TRBV3-1 (or the pseudogene TRBV3-2), the J call TRBJ2-2, with 7 bases aligning to TRBD2. V gave up 5 bases and J gave up 6 bases; unmatched junction bases: 6. The CDR3 contains 14 residues. CDR1 LGHDT and CDR2 YNNKEL come from the germline V gene (reference sequence). CDR3 amino acids: CASSVRTSSGELFF. Here the CDR3 DNA reads TGTGCCAGCAGCGTGAGGACTAGTTCCGGGGAGCTGTTTTTT.

V is TRBV4-2 and J is TRBJ2-3, with a tentative D call TRBD2 (7 bases). The V end lost 5 bases, the J end lost 7 bases, and 25 bases lay between the germline ends. From germline, CDR1 is LGHNA and CDR2 YNFKEQ. The length of the CDR3 is 17 residues. CDR3: CASSAPTGGGSGNTQYF. CDR3 nucleotide sequence: TGTGCCAGCAGCGCACCGACCGGGGGCGGGAGTGGAAATACGCAGTATTTT.

This clone has a handful of counts. The chain carries TRBV3-1 (or the pseudogene TRBV3-2) and TRBJ1-3; D is unresolved. The germline gives CDR1 LGHDT, CDR2 YNNKEL (reference sequence). Trimming stripped 2 bases from V and 2 bases from J, with 10 bases between. The CDR3 is made up of 15 amino acids. The CDR3 DNA reads as TGTGCCAGCAGCCAACAAGGGAGCACTGGAAACACCATATATTTT. Its translation is CASSQQGSTGNTIYF.

The chain carries TRBV10-3 and TRBJ2-1; D is unresolved. Per the germline V gene, CDR1 is ENHRY and CDR2 is SYGVKD. V was cut by 4 bases and J by 5 bases, with 9 bases left in between. The CDR3 runs 13 residues. The DNA for the CDR3 is TGTGCCATCAGTGTCGAGGCGGACAATGAGCAGTTCTTC. Protein product: CAISVEADNEQFF.

The chain is built from TRBV27 and TRBJ2-3; 7 bases are shared with TRBD2. Trimming took 5 bases from V and 0 from J; bases not matched to a gene: 14. Germline CDR1 reads MNHEY; CDR2 reads SMNVEV (reference sequence). The CDR3 contains 18 residues. The CDR3 loop reads CASSPLSWRETSTDTQYF. The CDR3 bases are TGTGCCAGCAGTCCCTTGAGTTGGCGGGAGACTAGCACAGATACGCAGTATTTT.

The gene calls are TRBV10-3 and TRBJ1-1; 7 bases are a match to TRBD1. The CDR3 runs 15 residues. In germline, CDR1 is ENHRY, CDR2 SYGVKD. With V trimmed by 5 bases and J by 1 base, 7 bases remained unmatched. The CDR3 region is CAISRQGRSNTEAFF. In DNA form, the CDR3 reads TGTGCCATCAGTAGACAGGGTAGATCGAACACTGAAGCTTTCTTT.

The chain employs TRBV5-1 and TRBJ2-7, with a possible D match to TRBD2 (6 bases). This CDR3 contains 14 residues. V shed 0 bases and J shed 3 bases, with 10 bases lying between them. Germline V gene sequence: CDR1 SGHRS, CDR2 YFSETQ. CDR3 sequence reads: CASSLASGDYEQYF. The CDR3 nucleotides read TGCGCCAGCAGCTTGGCATCGGGGGACTACGAGCAGTACTTC. Complete variable domain (other parts from reference TRBV5-1 and TRBJ2-7): KAGVTQTPRYLIKTRGQQVTLSCSPISGHRSVSWYQQTPGQGLQFLFEYFSETQRNKGNFPGRFSGRQFSNSRSEMNVSTLELGDSALYLCASSLASGDYEQYFGPGTRLTVT.